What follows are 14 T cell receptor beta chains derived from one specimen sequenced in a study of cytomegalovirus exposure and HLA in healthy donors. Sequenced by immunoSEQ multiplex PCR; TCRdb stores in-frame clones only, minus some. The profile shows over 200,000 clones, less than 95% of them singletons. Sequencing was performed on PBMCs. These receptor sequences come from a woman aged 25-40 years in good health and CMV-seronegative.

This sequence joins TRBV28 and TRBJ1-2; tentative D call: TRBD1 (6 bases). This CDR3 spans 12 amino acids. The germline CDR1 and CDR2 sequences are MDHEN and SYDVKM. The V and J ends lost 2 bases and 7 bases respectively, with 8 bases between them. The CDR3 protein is CASSLTGSGYTF. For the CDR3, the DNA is TGTGCCAGCAGTTTAACAGGGAGTGGCTACACCTTC.

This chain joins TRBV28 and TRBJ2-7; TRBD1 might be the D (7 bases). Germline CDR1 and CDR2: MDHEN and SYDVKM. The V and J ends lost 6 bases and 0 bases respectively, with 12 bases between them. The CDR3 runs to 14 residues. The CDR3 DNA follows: TGTGCCAGCAGCCGACAGGGAGGCTCCTACGAGCAGTACTTC. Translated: CASSRQGGSYEQYF.

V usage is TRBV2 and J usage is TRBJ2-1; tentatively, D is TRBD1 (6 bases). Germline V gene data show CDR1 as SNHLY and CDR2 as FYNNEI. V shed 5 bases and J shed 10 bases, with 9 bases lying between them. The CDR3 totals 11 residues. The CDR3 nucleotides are TGTGCCAGCAGTTCAGGGGTCGAGCAGTTCTTC. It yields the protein CASSSGVEQFF.

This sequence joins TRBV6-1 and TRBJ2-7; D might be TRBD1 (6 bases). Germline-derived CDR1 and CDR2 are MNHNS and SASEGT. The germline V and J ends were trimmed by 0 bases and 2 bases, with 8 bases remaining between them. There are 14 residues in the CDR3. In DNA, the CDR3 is TGTGCCAGCAGTGAAGCGACAGGCCCCTACGAGCAGTACTTC. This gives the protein CASSEATGPYEQYF.

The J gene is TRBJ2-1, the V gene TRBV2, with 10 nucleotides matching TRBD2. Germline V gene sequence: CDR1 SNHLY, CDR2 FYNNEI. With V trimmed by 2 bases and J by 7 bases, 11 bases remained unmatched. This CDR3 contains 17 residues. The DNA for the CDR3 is TGTGCCAGCAGTGAACCCGCGGGACTAGCGTCTGAGAATGAGCAGTTCTTC. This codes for CASSEPAGLASENEQFF.

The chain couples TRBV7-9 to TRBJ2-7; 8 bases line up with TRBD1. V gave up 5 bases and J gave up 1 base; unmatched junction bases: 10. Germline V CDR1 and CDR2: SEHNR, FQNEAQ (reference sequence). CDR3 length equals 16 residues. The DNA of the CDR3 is TGTGCCAGCAGCATGACACAGGGGGTCAGGTCCTACGAGCAGTACTTC. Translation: CASSMTQGVRSYEQYF.

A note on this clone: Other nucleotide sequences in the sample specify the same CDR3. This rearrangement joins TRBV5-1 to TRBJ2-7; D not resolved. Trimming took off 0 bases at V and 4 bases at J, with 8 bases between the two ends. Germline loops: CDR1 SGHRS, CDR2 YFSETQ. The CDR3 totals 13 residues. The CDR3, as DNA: TGCGCCAGCAGCTTGGCTAGGGATTACGAGCAGTACTTC. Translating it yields CASSLARDYEQYF.

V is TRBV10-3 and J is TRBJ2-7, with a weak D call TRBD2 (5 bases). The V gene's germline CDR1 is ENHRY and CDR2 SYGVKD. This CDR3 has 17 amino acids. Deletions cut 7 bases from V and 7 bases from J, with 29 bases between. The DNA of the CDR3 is TGTGCCATCATTGGTGGTAGCGTAGGGTGGGTGAGGGAGGAGCAGTACTTC. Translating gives CAIIGGSVGWVREEQYF.

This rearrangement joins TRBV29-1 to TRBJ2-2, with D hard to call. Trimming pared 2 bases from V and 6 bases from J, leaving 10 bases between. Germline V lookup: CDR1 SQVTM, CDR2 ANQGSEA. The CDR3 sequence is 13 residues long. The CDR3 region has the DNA TGCAGCGTTGAACTGGGGATGCCCGGGGAGCTGTTTTTT. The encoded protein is CSVELGMPGELFF.

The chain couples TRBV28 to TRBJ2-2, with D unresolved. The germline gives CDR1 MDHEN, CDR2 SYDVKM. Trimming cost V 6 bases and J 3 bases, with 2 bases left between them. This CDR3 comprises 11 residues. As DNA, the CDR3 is TGTGCCAGCAGCTACACCGGGGAGCTGTTTTTT. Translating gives CASSYTGELFF.

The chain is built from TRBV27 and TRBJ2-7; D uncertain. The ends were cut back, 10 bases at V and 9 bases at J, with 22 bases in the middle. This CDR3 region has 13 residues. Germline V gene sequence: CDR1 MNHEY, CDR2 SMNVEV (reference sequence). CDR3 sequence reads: CAIPWIVVRVQYF. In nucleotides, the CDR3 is TGTGCCATACCGTGGATAGTAGTTCGAGTGCAGTACTTC.

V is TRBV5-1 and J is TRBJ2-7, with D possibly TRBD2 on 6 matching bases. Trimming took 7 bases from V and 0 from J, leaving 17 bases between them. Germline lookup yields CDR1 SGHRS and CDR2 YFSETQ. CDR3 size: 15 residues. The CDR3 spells CASGPSSGASYEQYF. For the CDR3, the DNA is TGCGCCAGCGGCCCGAGTAGCGGAGCCTCCTACGAGCAGTACTTC.

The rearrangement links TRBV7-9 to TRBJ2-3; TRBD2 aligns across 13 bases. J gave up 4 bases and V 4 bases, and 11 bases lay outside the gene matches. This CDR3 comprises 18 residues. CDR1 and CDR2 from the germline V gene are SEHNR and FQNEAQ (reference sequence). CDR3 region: CASSSRPGLAGVPDTQYF. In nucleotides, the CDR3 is TGTGCCAGCAGCTCGCGTCCTGGACTAGCGGGAGTGCCAGATACGCAGTATTTT.

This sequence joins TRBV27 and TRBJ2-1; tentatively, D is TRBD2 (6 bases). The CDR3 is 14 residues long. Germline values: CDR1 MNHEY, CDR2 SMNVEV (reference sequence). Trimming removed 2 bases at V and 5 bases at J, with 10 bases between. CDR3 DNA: TGTGCCAGCAGTTTAGCTAGCGCCCACAATGAGCAGTTCTTC. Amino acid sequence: CASSLASAHNEQFF.